This is a list of T cell receptor beta chains from one sample in a study of T cell repertoires in cytomegalovirus infection. For these TCRs, the target antigens are not known. TCRdb itself ran the reads through MiXCR, one entry per CDR3 protein. The sample holds about 310,000 distinct CDR3 sequences, 25% seen once. This sample comprised cultured PBMCs, obtained from culture after CMV antigen stimulation. The receptors here all came from a human donor in good health (CMV status not recorded). Some clones in this sample may be carry-over from other donors' samples. Each CDR3 is given with its conserved first and last residue.

J	length	V	CDR3
TRBJ2-1	14	TRBV29-1	CSVPLRQGAYEQFF
TRBJ1-1	15	TRBV5-4	CASSETGEMNTEAFF
TRBJ2-7	12	TRBV20-1	CSASGPSYEQYF
TRBJ2-1	15	TRBV7-8	CASSSFSGMDNEQFF
TRBJ1-2	15	TRBV27	CASSLLSGGGYGYTF
TRBJ2-5	16	TRBV4-3	CASSREIGAYQETQYF
TRBJ2-3	14	TRBV4-1	CASSQGLAGDTQYF
TRBJ1-5	15	TRBV10-3	CAISETGGSNQPQHF
TRBJ1-2	13	TRBV7-2	CASSPQGPYGYTF
TRBJ2-3	14	TRBV20-1	CSASASSGSWTQYF
TRBJ2-5	15	TRBV12-3/TRBV12-4	CASSRPGLLQETQYF
TRBJ2-2	17	TRBV2	CASSPTSGSVGTGELFF
TRBJ2-1	15	TRBV27	CASSINRGPYNEQFF
TRBJ2-2	14	TRBV25-1	CASSNRQNTGELFF
TRBJ1-2	14	TRBV5-1	CASSLGQVQDGYTF
TRBJ1-2	17	TRBV7-2	CASSLSGQTVLNYGYTF
TRBJ2-1	14	TRBV6-2/TRBV6-3	CASSYSGVYNEQFF
TRBJ1-4	15	TRBV27	CASSSYREDNEKLFF
TRBJ2-5	14	TRBV14	CASSQDRGGKTQYF
TRBJ2-3	10	TRBV6-1	CASSAITQYF
TRBJ2-3	16	TRBV9	CASSRRQGALADTQYF
TRBJ2-3	13	TRBV23-1	CALTSGRTDTQYF
TRBJ1-1	13	TRBV19	CASTPRMNTEAFF
TRBJ2-1	15	TRBV11-3	CASSLVSLEENEQFF
TRBJ1-1	15	TRBV19	CASTAGLPVPTEAFF
TRBJ1-2	14	TRBV12-3/TRBV12-4	CASSWGTANYGYTF
TRBJ2-3	19	TRBV28	CASIKLLGLAGAVGDTQYF
TRBJ1-1	14	TRBV24-1	CATRGTGMSTEAFF
TRBJ2-7	14	TRBV2	CASINDRGVYEQYF
TRBJ1-1	16	TRBV7-2	CASSLGNRVGSTEAFF
TRBJ2-7	16	TRBV7-6	CASSSTTGLEFHEQYF
TRBJ2-1	11	TRBV13	CASSRTRPSVF
TRBJ2-3	16	TRBV28	CASSLWSGEIPDTQYF
TRBJ2-1	14	TRBV19	CASSRGSTYNEQFF
TRBJ2-7	16	TRBV7-9	CASSLERGQGIHEQYF
TRBJ2-5	11	TRBV12-3/TRBV12-4	CASSGAETQYF
TRBJ1-1	14	TRBV7-9	CASSFLAGGTEAFF
TRBJ2-5	14	TRBV12-3/TRBV12-4	CASSFHRDGETQYF
TRBJ2-1	15	TRBV25-1	CASSEFPRDLNEQFF
TRBJ2-7	15	TRBV28	CASSSPPGRANEQYF
TRBJ1-2	13	TRBV6-5	CASSYRDYYGYTF
TRBJ2-1	14	TRBV6-2/TRBV6-3	CASSPRDPDNEQFF
TRBJ2-2	14	TRBV27	CASSLFGNTGELFF
TRBJ2-3	17	TRBV4-1	CASSQSTGLAGTDTQYF
TRBJ1-4	15	TRBV6-2/TRBV6-3	CASSYEGTAYEKLFF
TRBJ2-6	15	TRBV12-3/TRBV12-4	CASSDRASGANVLTF
TRBJ2-3	16	TRBV7-8	CASSSEAGGAADTQYF
TRBJ2-3	16	TRBV20-1	CSAAAGQGLVTDTQYF
TRBJ2-3	16	TRBV7-2	CASSPVAGGSTDTQYF
TRBJ2-1	17	TRBV28	CASSPIQRAAVHNEQFF
TRBJ2-2	17	TRBV29-1	CSVRLTGTGANTWELFF
TRBJ2-3	17	TRBV7-3	CASSLRTSGGRSDTQYF
TRBJ1-1	13	TRBV7-2	CASSSDRNTEAFF